Listed below are T cell receptor beta chains from one sample, sequenced in a study of OX40 agonist ivuxolimab in advanced cancers. The data were produced by immunoSEQ multiplex PCR, yet TCRdb's version contains in-frame clones alone and is incomplete. The data show approximately 82,000 clones, nearly 95% seen once. This specimen was CD4+ or CD8+ T cells sorted from blood, taken in a trial of the OX40 agonist ivuxolimab. These receptors originate from an adult with an advanced solid tumor such as melanoma, head and neck, liver or kidney cancer. The CDR3 runs from the conserved cysteine through the conserved F or W. A D gene is named only where the DNA matches it firmly. Clone size is shown for a subset of rows, as once, few, many or a class of expanded clone.

NA	TRBV4-3	NA	15	TRBJ2-3	TGCGCCAGCAGCCAAGAGGTCCTAGAGCCAGATACGCAGTATTTT	CASSQEVLEPDTQYF
NA	TRBV5-3	NA	14	TRBJ2-7	TGTGCCACTCACGGGCTGAAGGGGATATACGAGCAGTACTTC	CATHGLKGIYEQYF
NA	TRBV20-1	NA	11	TRBJ2-1	TGCAGTGCTAGAGTGACGGGAGAGCAGTTCTTC	CSARVTGEQFF
once	TRBV6-5	NA	13	TRBJ2-2	TGTGCCAGCAGCCCTGAGATTACCGGGGAGCTGTTTTTT	CASSPEITGELFF
once	TRBV27	NA	14	TRBJ1-1	TGTGCCAGCCTATCGAGGGGGTTGAACACTGAAGCTTTCTTT	CASLSRGLNTEAFF
NA	TRBV4-3	NA	14	TRBJ2-3	TGCGCCAGCAGCCAAGATCAGGTTACAGATACGCAGTATTTT	CASSQDQVTDTQYF
NA	TRBV4-3	NA	16	TRBJ1-1	TGCGCCAGCAGCCAAGAGACGGGGGTAATGAACACTGAAGCTTTCTTT	CASSQETGVMNTEAFF
NA	TRBV2	TRBD1	14	TRBJ2-7	TGTGCCAGCAGACCGGGACAGTCTACCTACGAGCAGTACTTC	CASRPGQSTYEQYF
NA	TRBV6-5	TRBD2	15	TRBJ2-7	TGTGCCAGCAGGCCCCAAGCGGGAGGGCCGGGGGAGCAGTACTTC	CASRPQAGGPGEQYF
once	TRBV7-2	TRBD2	18	TRBJ2-3	TGTGCCAGCAGCTTAGCGGTGGCTAGCGGGGGGATGGCAGATACGCAGTATTTT	CASSLAVASGGMADTQYF
NA	TRBV5-1	TRBD2	16	TRBJ2-3	TGCGCCAGCAGCTTGGGTTCTAGCGGCAACACAGATACGCAGTATTTT	CASSLGSSGNTDTQYF
NA	TRBV28	TRBD2	15	TRBJ2-5	TGTGCCAGCAGTTTGTCTAGCGGGGGGCAAGAGACCCAGTACTTC	CASSLSSGGQETQYF